The 12 T cell receptor beta chains given below trace back to one sample, sequenced in a study of CD8 T cells in Susac syndrome. Random hexamers were used to reverse transcribe the RNA input (roughly 0.5 to 1 ug). MiXCR, run by TCRdb on the immunoSEQ multiplex PCR reads, gives a single entry per CDR3 protein. The table records tens of thousands of distinct CDR3 sequences, around 94% of them present only once. The sample taken for sequencing was CD4+ T cells from PBMCs. The source of these receptors is a human donor with Susac syndrome.

The chain recombines TRBV20-1 with TRBJ2-3, with 11 positions matching TRBD2. Trimming at V came to 5 bases and at J to 4 bases, leaving 5 bases not matched to a gene. This CDR3 is 14 amino acids long. The germline V gene has CDR1 DFQATT and CDR2 SNEGSKA (reference sequence). The CDR3 DNA follows: TGCAGTGCTTTTAGCGGGGGGGCAGCAGATACGCAGTATTTT. Translating gives CSAFSGGAADTQYF.

The chain carries TRBV29-1 and TRBJ2-7; weak D call: TRBD1 (6 bases). Trimming pared 8 bases from V and 2 bases from J, leaving 10 bases between. This CDR3 spans 11 amino acids. Germline-derived CDR1 and CDR2 are SQVTM and ANQGSEA. For the CDR3, the DNA is TGCAGCTCCCGGACAGCCTACGAGCAGTACTTC. Translating gives CSSRTAYEQYF.

This clonotype was picked up one time. This chain links TRBV20-1 with TRBJ2-3; D is unresolved. Germline values: CDR1 DFQATT, CDR2 SNEGSKA (reference sequence). V was pared by 3 bases and J by 2 bases, with 6 bases between. The CDR3 extends over 12 amino acids. CDR3 DNA sequence: TGCAGTGCTAGGGTCAACACAGATACGCAGTATTTT. Its protein is CSARVNTDTQYF.

The J gene is TRBJ2-2, the V gene TRBV7-9; D remains unclear. The germline V and J ends were trimmed by 1 base and 5 bases, with 5 bases remaining between them. The germline V gene encodes CDR1 SEHNR and CDR2 FQNEAQ (reference sequence). This CDR3 has 13 amino acids. The CDR3 DNA sequence: TGTGCCAGCAGCTTAGAGGGAACCGGGGAGCTGTTTTTT. Protein: CASSLEGTGELFF. Full variable domain (missing parts from reference TRBV7-9 and TRBJ2-2): DTGVSQNPRHKITKRGQNVTFRCDPISEHNRLYWYRQTLGQGPEFLTYFQNEAQLEKSRLLSDRFSAERPKGSFSTLEIQRTEQGDSAMYLCASSLEGTGELFFGEGSRLTVL.

The V and J genes are TRBV20-1 and TRBJ2-3; 12 bases agree with TRBD2. The germline V gene encodes CDR1 DFQATT and CDR2 SNEGSKA (reference sequence). The CDR3 length is 17 residues. The V gene end was trimmed by 5 bases and the J gene end by 4 bases; junction bases not matched to a gene: 13. CDR3 sequence reads: CSASPGLAGVGADTQYF. The CDR3 bases are TGCAGTGCTTCGCCGGGACTAGCGGGCGTTGGGGCAGATACGCAGTATTTT.

This chain joins TRBV29-1 and TRBJ2-7; TRBD1 or TRBD2 may be the D gene (5 bases each). V lost 7 bases and J 2 bases, leaving 21 bases between the germline ends. The CDR3 has 15 residues. Germline V CDR1 and CDR2: SQVTM, ANQGSEA. The CDR3 sequence is CSGGSPGLEPYEQYF. The CDR3 bases are TGCAGCGGGGGGTCACCGGGCCTCGAGCCCTACGAGCAGTACTTC.

The sample holds one count of this clonotype. The gene calls are TRBV5-1 and TRBJ2-3; 8 positions agree with TRBD2. J lost 2 bases, V lost 2 bases, and 4 bases had no gene match. Germline lookup yields CDR1 SGHRS and CDR2 YFSETQ. The CDR3 is 15 residues long. Written as DNA, the CDR3 is TGCGCCAGCAGCTTACAAGCGGGGGACACAGATACGCAGTATTTT. It specifies CASSLQAGDTDTQYF.

The V gene is TRBV12-3 or TRBV12-4, the J gene TRBJ2-2; 7 bases map to TRBD1. V lost 6 bases to trimming and J lost 4 bases; unmatched junction nucleotides: 5. The CDR3 length is 14 residues. In nucleotides, the CDR3 is TGTGCCAGCAGATGGAACAGGGGCACCGGGGAGCTGTTTTTT. Translated, it gives CASRWNRGTGELFF.

The genes are TRBV4-1 and TRBJ2-2; 14 bases match TRBD2. Germline assignment: CDR1 MGHRA and CDR2 YSYEKL. The V gene end was trimmed by 5 bases and the J gene end by 7 bases; junction bases not matched to a gene: 9. The CDR3 runs 17 residues. This chain's CDR3 is CASSLKTSGGANGELFF. In nucleotides, the CDR3 is TGCGCCAGCAGCTTAAAGACTAGCGGGGGGGCGAACGGGGAGCTGTTTTTT.

The V and J genes are TRBV18 and TRBJ1-5; 10 positions agree with TRBD1. With V trimmed by 6 bases and J by 5 bases, 4 bases remained unmatched. The CDR3 covers 14 residues. Germline V gene sequence: CDR1 KGHSH, CDR2 LQKENI. The CDR3 reads CASSVDRGDQPQHF. The CDR3 DNA follows: TGTGCCAGCTCTGTGGACAGGGGGGATCAGCCCCAGCATTTT. Full variable domain (remainder filled in from reference TRBV18 and TRBJ1-5): NAGVMQNPRHLVRRRGQEARLRCSPMKGHSHVYWYRQLPEEGLKFMVYLQKENIIDESGMPKERFSAEFPKEGPSILRIQQVVRGDSAAYFCASSVDRGDQPQHFGDGTRLSIL.

The table lists this clonotype with a count of one. The chain combines TRBV28 with TRBJ1-3; no firm D call. CDR3 length: 15 amino acids. V lost 8 bases, J lost 0 bases, and 14 bases lay in between. From germline, CDR1 is MDHEN and CDR2 SYDVKM. The CDR3 DNA reads TGTGCCAGCGATGCCGGCTCCGACTCTGGAAACACCATATATTTT. This translates into CASDAGSDSGNTIYF.

The rearrangement links TRBV5-6 to TRBJ2-2; no firm D call. Per germline, CDR1 SGHDT and CDR2 YYEEEE. CDR3 length: 11 residues. V was cut by 3 bases and J by 6 bases, with 3 bases left in between. In DNA form, the CDR3 reads TGTGCCAGCAGCTCTTCCGGGGAGCTGTTTTTT. It translates to CASSSSGELFF. Looking up the rest from reference TRBV5-6 and TRBJ2-2 gives the full variable domain: DAGVTQSPTHLIKTRGQQVTLRCSPKSGHDTVSWYQQALGQGPQFIFQYYEEEERQRGNFPDRFSGHQFPNYSSELNVNALLLGDSALYLCASSSSGELFFGEGSRLTVL.